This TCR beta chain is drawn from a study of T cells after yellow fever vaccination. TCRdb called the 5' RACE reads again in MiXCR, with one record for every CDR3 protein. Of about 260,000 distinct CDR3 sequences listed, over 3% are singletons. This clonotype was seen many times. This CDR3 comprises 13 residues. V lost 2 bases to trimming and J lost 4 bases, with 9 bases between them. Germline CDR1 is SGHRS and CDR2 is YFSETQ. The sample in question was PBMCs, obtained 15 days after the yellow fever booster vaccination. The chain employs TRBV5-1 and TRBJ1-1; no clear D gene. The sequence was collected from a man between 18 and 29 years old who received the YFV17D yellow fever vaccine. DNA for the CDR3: TGCGCCAGCAGCTTTGGGCAGCTCACTGAAGCTTTCTTT. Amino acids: CASSFGQLTEAFF.